The 8 T cell receptor beta chains in this list originate from one sample, sequenced in a study of T cells after yellow fever vaccination. TCRdb itself ran the 5' RACE reads through MiXCR, one entry per CDR3 protein. The sample lists 250,000 to 350,000 distinct CDR3 sequences, about 10% occurring once. Here the sequenced sample was CD4+ T cells sorted from PBMCs, taken 5 days after the yellow fever booster vaccination. The receptor set was obtained from a man between 18 and 29 years old who received the YFV17D yellow fever vaccine.

This clonotype was counted many times. The genes are TRBV4-2 and TRBJ2-7, with TRBD1 identical over 11 bases. Germline V gene sequence: CDR1 LGHNA, CDR2 YNFKEQ. This CDR3 region has 20 residues. V shed 2 bases, J shed 0 bases, and the junction held 15 bases outside the gene matches. The CDR3 loop reads CASSQRTGGAGRLVSYEQYF. The CDR3 region has the DNA TGTGCCAGCAGCCAAAGGACAGGGGGCGCGGGGCGCCTGGTCTCCTACGAGCAGTACTTC.

This clonotype was found a few times. Written as DNA, the CDR3 is TGTGCCAGCAGCCTACCCACAGGGGCGGGGGATACGCAGTATTTT. Amino acid sequence: CASSLPTGAGDTQYF. V and J are TRBV13 and TRBJ2-3; possibly TRBD1 for D (7 bases). CDR3 size: 15 residues. Trimming shortened V by 5 bases and J by 6 bases, and 18 bases separated the two germline ends. Germline CDR1 reads PRHDT; CDR2 reads FYEKMQ (reference sequence).

Many counts were recorded for this clonotype. The rearrangement uses TRBV28 and TRBJ2-3; TRBD1 might be the D (6 bases). Trimming took off 4 bases at V and 1 base at J, with 12 bases between the two ends. The CDR3 is 15 residues long. Germline assignment: CDR1 MDHEN and CDR2 SYDVKM. CDR3: CASSYLTGRTDTQYF. CDR3 nucleotides: TGTGCCAGCAGTTATCTAACAGGGCGCACAGATACGCAGTATTTT.

This clonotype has only a few counts. The chain links TRBV6-5 to TRBJ1-6; D uncertain. This CDR3 is built from 13 residues. Between the trimmed V and J ends, which lost 0 bases and 7 bases, there was a span of 4 bases. Per germline, CDR1 MNHEY and CDR2 SVGAGI. CDR3 amino acids: CASSYSQNSPLHF. Here the CDR3 DNA reads TGTGCCAGCAGTTACTCTCAAAATTCACCCCTCCACTTT.

There are a few counts of this clonotype. This rearrangement joins TRBV5-5 to TRBJ1-5; D not resolved. This CDR3 has 14 amino acids. The V end lost 3 bases, the J end lost 4 bases, and 11 bases lay between the germline ends. Germline V lookup: CDR1 SGHKS, CDR2 YYEKEE (reference sequence). DNA of the CDR3: TGTGCCAGCAGCTCCTACACTGGGAATCAGCCCCAGCATTTT. This codes for CASSSYTGNQPQHF. The full variable domain, completed using reference TRBV5-5 and TRBJ1-5, is DAGVTQSPTHLIKTRGQQVTLRCSPISGHKSVSWYQQVLGQGPQFIFQYYEKEERGRGNFPDRFSARQFPNYSSELNVNALLLGDSALYLCASSSYTGNQPQHFGDGTRLSIL.

This clonotype was observed a handful of times. This chain connects TRBV2 to TRBJ1-5; maybe TRBD1 (5 bases). The V gene's germline CDR1 is SNHLY and CDR2 FYNNEI. The CDR3 runs to 14 residues. V gave up 5 bases and J gave up 1 base, with 9 bases separating them. The CDR3 region has the DNA TGTGCCAGCAGTAGACAGACGAGCAATCAGCCCCAGCATTTT. Residues: CASSRQTSNQPQHF.

The J gene is TRBJ2-1, the V gene TRBV5-1; no clear D gene. Germline CDR1 is SGHRS and CDR2 is YFSETQ. The CDR3 length is 14 residues. V lost 6 bases and J lost 6, with 16 bases in between. The CDR3 DNA follows: TGCGCCAGCATCCGGCAGACCGGCGGCAATGAGCAGTTCTTC. This encodes CASIRQTGGNEQFF.

CDR3 coding DNA: TGTGCCACCCAGGACGGGGGGTTCGACATTCAGTACTTC. As protein: CATQDGGFDIQYF. The chain couples TRBV6-2 or TRBV6-3 to TRBJ2-4; TRBD2 matches 7 bases. V shed 10 bases, J shed 8 bases, and the junction held 11 bases outside the gene matches. The CDR3 contains 13 residues. The germline V gene has CDR1 MNHEY and CDR2 SVGEGT.